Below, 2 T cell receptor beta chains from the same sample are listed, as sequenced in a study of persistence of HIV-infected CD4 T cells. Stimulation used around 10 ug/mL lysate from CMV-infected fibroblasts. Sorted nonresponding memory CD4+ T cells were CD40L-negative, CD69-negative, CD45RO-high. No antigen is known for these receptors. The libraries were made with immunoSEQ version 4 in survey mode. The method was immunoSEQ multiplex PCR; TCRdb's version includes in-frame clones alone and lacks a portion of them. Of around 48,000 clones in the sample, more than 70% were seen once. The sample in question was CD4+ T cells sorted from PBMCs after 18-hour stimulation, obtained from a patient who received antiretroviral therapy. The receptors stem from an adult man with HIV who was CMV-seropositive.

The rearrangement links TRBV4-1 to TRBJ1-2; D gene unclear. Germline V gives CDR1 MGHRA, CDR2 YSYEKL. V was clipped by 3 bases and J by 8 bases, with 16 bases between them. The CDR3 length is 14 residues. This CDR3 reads CASSHERVSWGYTF. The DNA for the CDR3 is TGCGCCAGCAGCCACGAAAGGGTTTCATGGGGCTACACCTTC.

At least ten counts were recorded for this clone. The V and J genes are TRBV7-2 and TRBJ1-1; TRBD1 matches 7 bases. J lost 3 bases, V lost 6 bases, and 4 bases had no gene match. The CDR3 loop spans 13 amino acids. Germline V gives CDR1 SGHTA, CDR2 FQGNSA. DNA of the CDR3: TGTGCCAGCAGGACGACAGGGTACACTGAAGCTTTCTTT. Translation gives CASRTTGYTEAFF.